These 5 T cell receptor beta chains were sequenced from one sample in a study of blood T cell repertoires in COVID-19. TCRdb keeps only in-frame clones here, not all; method: immunoSEQ multiplex PCR. The sample yields some 60,000 clones, 90% seen once. Source material: peripheral blood. These receptors all stem from a man between 60 and 75 years old with acute or convalescent COVID-19.

The chain has TRBV6-1 and TRBJ1-1; 7 nucleotides align to TRBD1. V was pared by 2 bases and J by 8 bases, with 5 bases of the junction left unmatched. Germline CDR1 MNHNS, CDR2 SASEGT. The length of the CDR3 is 13 residues. The CDR3 DNA reads TGTGCCAGCAGTGAAAGGGGGCGGGGAGAAGCTTTCTTT. It is translated as CASSERGRGEAFF.

The V and J genes are TRBV7-6 and TRBJ2-4, with 8 bases lining up with TRBD1. The V gene end was trimmed by 1 base and the J gene end by 0 bases; junction bases not matched to a gene: 2. Germline V gives CDR1 SGHVS, CDR2 FNYEAQ. The length of the CDR3 is 16 residues. The CDR3 nucleotides are TGTGCCAGCAGCTTAGAAACAGGGGGAGCCAAAAACATTCAGTACTTC. This gives the protein CASSLETGGAKNIQYF.

The chain employs TRBV3-1 (or the pseudogene TRBV3-2) and TRBJ1-1; D is unclear. The CDR3 sequence is 13 residues long. The V and J ends lost 2 bases and 2 bases respectively, with 6 bases between them. Germline V gene lookup returns CDR1 LGHDT and CDR2 YNNKEL (reference sequence). The CDR3 region is CASSQSVNTEAFF. For the CDR3, the DNA is TGTGCCAGCAGCCAATCGGTAAACACTGAAGCTTTCTTT.

This clone was recorded once. J is TRBJ2-7 and V is TRBV4-1; TRBD1 is a possible D gene (6 bases). The V and J ends lost 2 bases and 5 bases respectively, with 16 bases between them. The CDR3 is 15 residues long. Germline assignment: CDR1 MGHRA and CDR2 YSYEKL. The CDR3 sequence: CASSQWGWGLDEQYF. The CDR3 DNA follows: TGCGCCAGCAGCCAATGGGGGTGGGGGCTGGACGAGCAGTACTTC.

The rearrangement links TRBV10-3 to TRBJ1-5; D unresolved. Germline V lookup: CDR1 ENHRY, CDR2 SYGVKD. Trimming took off 10 bases at V and 2 bases at J, with 18 bases between the two ends. The CDR3 covers 15 residues. CDR3 DNA sequence: TGTGCCACCTCGCAGGTGGGAGGTGGCAATCAGCCCCAGCATTTT. This sequence encodes CATSQVGGGNQPQHF.